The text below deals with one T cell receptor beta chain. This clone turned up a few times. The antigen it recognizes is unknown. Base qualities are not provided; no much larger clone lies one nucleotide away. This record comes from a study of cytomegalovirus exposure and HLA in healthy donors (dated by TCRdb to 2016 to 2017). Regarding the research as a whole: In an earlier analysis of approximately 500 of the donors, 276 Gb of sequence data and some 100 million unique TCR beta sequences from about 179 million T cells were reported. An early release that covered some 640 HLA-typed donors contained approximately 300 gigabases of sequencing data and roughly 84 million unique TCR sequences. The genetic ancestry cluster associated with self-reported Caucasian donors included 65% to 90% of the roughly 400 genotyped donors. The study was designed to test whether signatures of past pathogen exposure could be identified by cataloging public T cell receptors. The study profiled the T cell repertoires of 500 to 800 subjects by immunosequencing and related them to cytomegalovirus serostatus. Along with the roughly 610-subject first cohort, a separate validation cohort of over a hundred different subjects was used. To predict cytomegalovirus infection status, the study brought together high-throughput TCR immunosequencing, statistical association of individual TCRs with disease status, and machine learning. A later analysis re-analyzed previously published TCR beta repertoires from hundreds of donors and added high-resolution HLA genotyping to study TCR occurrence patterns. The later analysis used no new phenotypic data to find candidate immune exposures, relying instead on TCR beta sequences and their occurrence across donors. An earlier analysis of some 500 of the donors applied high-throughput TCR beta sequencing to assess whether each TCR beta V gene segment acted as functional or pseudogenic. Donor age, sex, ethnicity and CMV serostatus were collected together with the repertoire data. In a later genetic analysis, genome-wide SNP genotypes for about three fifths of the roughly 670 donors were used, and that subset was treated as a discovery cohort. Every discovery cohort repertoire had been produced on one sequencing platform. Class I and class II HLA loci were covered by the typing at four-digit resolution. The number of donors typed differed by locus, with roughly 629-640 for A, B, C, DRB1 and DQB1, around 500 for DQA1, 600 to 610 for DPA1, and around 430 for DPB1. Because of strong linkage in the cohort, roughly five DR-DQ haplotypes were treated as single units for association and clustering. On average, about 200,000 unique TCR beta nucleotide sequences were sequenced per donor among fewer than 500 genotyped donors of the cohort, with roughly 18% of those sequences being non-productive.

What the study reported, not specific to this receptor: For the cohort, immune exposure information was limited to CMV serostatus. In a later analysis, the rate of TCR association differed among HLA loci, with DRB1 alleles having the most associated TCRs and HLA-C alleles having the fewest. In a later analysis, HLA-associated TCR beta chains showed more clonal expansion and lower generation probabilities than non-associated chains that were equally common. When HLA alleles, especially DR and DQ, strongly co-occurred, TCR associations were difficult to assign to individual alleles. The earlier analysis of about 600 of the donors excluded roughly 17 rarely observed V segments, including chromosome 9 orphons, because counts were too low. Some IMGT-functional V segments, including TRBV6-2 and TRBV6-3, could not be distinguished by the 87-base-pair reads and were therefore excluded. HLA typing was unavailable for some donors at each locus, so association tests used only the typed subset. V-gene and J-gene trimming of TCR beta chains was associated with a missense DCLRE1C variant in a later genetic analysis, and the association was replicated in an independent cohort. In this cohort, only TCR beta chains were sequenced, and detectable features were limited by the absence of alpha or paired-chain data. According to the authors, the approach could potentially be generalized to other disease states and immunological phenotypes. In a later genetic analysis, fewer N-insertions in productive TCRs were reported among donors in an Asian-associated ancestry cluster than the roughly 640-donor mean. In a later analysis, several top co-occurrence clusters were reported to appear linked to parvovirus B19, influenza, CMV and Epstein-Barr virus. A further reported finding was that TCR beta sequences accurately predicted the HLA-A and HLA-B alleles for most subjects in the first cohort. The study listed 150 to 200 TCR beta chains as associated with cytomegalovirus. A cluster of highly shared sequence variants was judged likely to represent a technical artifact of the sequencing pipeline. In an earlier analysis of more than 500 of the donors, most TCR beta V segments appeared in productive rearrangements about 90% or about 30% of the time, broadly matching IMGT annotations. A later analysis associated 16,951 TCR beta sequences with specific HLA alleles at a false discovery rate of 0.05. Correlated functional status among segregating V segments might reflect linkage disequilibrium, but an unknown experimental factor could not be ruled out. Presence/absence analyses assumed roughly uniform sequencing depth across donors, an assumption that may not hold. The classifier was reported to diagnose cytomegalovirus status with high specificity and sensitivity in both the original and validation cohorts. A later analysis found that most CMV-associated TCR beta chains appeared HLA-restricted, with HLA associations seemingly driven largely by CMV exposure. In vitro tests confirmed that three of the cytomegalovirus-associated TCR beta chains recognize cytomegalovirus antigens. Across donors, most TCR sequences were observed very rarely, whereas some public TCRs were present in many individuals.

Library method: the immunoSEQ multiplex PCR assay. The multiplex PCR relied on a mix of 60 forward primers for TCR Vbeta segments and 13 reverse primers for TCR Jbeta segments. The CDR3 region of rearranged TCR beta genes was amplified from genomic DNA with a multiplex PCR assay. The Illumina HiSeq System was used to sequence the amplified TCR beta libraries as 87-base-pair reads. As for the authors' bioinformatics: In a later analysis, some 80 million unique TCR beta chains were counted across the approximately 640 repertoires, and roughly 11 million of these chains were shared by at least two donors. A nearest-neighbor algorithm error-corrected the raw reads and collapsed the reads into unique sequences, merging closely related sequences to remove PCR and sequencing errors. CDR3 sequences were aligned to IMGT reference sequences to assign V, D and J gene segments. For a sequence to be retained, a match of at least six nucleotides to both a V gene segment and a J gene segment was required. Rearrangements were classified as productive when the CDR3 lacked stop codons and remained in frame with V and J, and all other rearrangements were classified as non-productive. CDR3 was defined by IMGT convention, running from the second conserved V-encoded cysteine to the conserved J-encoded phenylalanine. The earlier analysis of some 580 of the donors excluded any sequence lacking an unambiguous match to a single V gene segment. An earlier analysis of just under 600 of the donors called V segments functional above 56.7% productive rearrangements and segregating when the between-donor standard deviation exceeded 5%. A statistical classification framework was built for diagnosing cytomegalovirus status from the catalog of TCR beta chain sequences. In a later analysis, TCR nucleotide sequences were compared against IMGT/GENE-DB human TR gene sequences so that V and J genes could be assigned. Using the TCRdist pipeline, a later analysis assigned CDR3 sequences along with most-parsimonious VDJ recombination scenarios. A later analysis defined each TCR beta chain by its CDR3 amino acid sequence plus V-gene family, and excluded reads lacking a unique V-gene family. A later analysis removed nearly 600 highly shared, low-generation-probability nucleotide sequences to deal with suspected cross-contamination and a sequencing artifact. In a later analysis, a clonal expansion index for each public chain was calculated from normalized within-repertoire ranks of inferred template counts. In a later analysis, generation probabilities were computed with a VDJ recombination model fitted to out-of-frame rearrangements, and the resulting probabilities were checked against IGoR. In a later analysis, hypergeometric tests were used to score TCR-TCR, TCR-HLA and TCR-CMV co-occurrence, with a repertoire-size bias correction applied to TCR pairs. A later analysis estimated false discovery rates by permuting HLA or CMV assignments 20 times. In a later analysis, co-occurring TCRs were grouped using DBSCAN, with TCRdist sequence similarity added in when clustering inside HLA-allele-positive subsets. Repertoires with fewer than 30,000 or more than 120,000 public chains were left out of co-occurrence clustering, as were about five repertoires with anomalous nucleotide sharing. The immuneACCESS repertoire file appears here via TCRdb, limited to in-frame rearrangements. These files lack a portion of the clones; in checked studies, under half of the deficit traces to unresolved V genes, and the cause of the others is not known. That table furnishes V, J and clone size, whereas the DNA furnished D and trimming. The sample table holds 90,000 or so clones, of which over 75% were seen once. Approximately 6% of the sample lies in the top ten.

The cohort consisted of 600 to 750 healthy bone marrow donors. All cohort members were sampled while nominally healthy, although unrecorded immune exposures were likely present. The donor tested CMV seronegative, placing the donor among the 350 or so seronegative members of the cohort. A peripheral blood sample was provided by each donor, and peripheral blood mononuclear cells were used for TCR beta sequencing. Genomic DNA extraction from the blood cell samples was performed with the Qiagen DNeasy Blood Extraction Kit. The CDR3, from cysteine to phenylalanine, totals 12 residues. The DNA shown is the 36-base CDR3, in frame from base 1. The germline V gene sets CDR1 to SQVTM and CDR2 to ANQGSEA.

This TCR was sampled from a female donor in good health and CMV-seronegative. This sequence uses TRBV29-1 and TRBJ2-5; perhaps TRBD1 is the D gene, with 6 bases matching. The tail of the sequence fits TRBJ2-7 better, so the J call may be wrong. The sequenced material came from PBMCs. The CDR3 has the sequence CSVNTGTYEQYF. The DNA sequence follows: TGCAGCGTTAATACAGGGACCTACGAGCAGTACTTC.